This passage covers 20 T cell receptor beta chains from one sample sequenced in a study of blood T cell repertoires in COVID-19. Sequencing was performed with immunoSEQ multiplex PCR; in TCRdb, only in-frame clones are kept and a portion is missing. The table records under 400,000 clones, more than 70% of them present only once. The sample comprised PBMCs or T cells enriched from blood (not recorded which). The receptor source for this set is a man aged 40-49 years in a cohort exposed to, infected with or recovered from COVID-19 (not recorded which).

This clone was counted a single time. This chain connects TRBV5-4 to TRBJ2-7; D is possibly TRBD1 (6 bases). The CDR3 length is 13 residues. Per germline, CDR1 SGHNT and CDR2 YYREEE (reference sequence). Trimming removed 1 base from V and 2 bases from J, with 7 bases in between. CDR3 nucleotides: TGTGCCAGCAGCTTGACAGGGACCTACGAGCAGTACTTC. This encodes CASSLTGTYEQYF.

The rearrangement links TRBV20-1 to TRBJ2-4, with a tentative D call TRBD2 (6 bases). Germline V lookup: CDR1 DFQATT, CDR2 SNEGSKA (reference sequence). This CDR3 region has 11 residues. V lost 7 bases to trimming and J lost 7 bases, with 11 bases between them. The CDR3 DNA sequence: TGCAGTGGTTTGCTAGCGAACATTCAGTACTTC. Protein product: CSGLLANIQYF.

In DNA form, the CDR3 reads TGTGCCAGCTCACCAGCGGACTGGGATGAGCAGTTCTTC. This sequence encodes CASSPADWDEQFF. This chain joins TRBV18 and TRBJ2-1, with a tentative D call TRBD2 (5 bases). Germline-derived CDR1 and CDR2 are KGHSH and LQKENI. The V end was cut by 2 bases, the J end by 8 bases, with 10 bases between. CDR3 length: 13 amino acids.

The CDR3 reads CATLIRGSSNTEAFF. The CDR3 DNA reads as TGTGCCACCCTAATCAGGGGGTCCTCGAACACTGAAGCTTTCTTT. V usage is TRBV28 and J usage is TRBJ1-1, with 7 bases matching TRBD1. With 10 bases clipped from V and 1 base from J, the junction kept 12 bases outside the gene matches. The CDR3 is made up of 15 amino acids. The germline V gene encodes CDR1 MDHEN and CDR2 SYDVKM.

This chain connects TRBV6-6 to TRBJ2-2; 7 bases map to TRBD2. Trimming took 6 bases from V and 5 from J; bases not matched to a gene: 6. The CDR3 sequence is 14 residues long. Germline CDR1 and CDR2: MNHNY and SVGAGI (reference sequence). The chain's CDR3 is CASRPRENTGELFF. The CDR3 DNA follows: TGTGCCAGCAGGCCGCGGGAGAATACCGGGGAGCTGTTTTTT.

The chain combines TRBV28 with TRBJ2-1, with TRBD2 identical over 12 bases. The junction had 8 bases not matched to a gene; V was cut back by 2 bases and J by 9 bases. CDR3 length equals 16 residues. The germline gives CDR1 MDHEN, CDR2 SYDVKM. The CDR3 here is CASSLDGLAGMVEQFF. CDR3 in DNA: TGTGCCAGCAGTTTAGACGGACTAGCGGGAATGGTTGAGCAGTTCTTC.

CDR3 sequence: CASTATGLNTEAFF. The DNA for the CDR3 is TGTGCCAGCACAGCGACAGGGTTGAACACTGAAGCTTTCTTT. V gene TRBV5-4 combines with J gene TRBJ1-1, with 7 bases lining up with TRBD1. This CDR3 region has 14 residues. The ends lost 6 bases at V and 0 bases at J; junction bases unmatched: 5. CDR1 and CDR2 from the germline V gene are SGHNT and YYREEE (reference sequence).

This clone has just a few counts. The chain is built from TRBV4-2 and TRBJ2-1, with 12 bases identical to TRBD1. The germline gives CDR1 LGHNA, CDR2 YNFKEQ. The V and J ends lost 1 base and 6 bases, in that order; junction bases with no gene match: 1. The CDR3 covers 15 residues. As DNA, the CDR3 is TGTGCCAGCAGCCAAGGGGGACAGGGGGCCAATGAGCAGTTCTTC. It specifies CASSQGGQGANEQFF.

The chain is built from TRBV27 and TRBJ2-1; 9 bases match TRBD1. J gave up 6 bases and V 5 bases, and 5 bases lay outside the gene matches. Germline loops: CDR1 MNHEY, CDR2 SMNVEV (reference sequence). This CDR3 has 14 amino acids. The CDR3 coding sequence is TGTGCCAGCAGTCCCCTGGGACAGGGCAATGAGCAGTTCTTC. Encoded protein: CASSPLGQGNEQFF.

This rearrangement joins TRBV5-4 to TRBJ2-3; unclear D gene. This CDR3 is 11 amino acids long. Germline assignment: CDR1 SGHNT and CDR2 YYREEE (reference sequence). Trimming pared 9 bases from V and 5 bases from J, leaving 10 bases between. This CDR3 is CAITVRDTQYF. CDR3 nucleotide sequence: TGTGCCATTACGGTTAGAGATACGCAGTATTTT.

V usage is TRBV28 and J usage is TRBJ2-7; possible D gene TRBD1, 5 bases. CDR3 length: 13 residues. Per germline, CDR1 MDHEN and CDR2 SYDVKM. V shed 3 bases and J shed 5 bases, with 11 bases lying between them. In DNA form, the CDR3 reads TGTGCCAGCAGTTTCAGGGAAGTCGACGAGCAGTACTTC. Translating gives CASSFREVDEQYF.

V gene TRBV11-2 combines with J gene TRBJ2-5; TRBD2 might be the D (6 bases). The CDR3 runs to 14 residues. The germline CDR1 and CDR2 sequences are SGHAT and FQNNGV. Trimming took off 5 bases at V and 1 base at J, with 11 bases between the two ends. The CDR3 coding sequence is TGTGCCAGCAGCCCACTGGGGGGCCAAGAGACCCAGTACTTC. Translation gives CASSPLGGQETQYF.

V gene TRBV12-5 combines with J gene TRBJ2-2; 8 bases are shared with TRBD2. Losses at the gene ends were 1 base for V and 5 bases for J; bases not matched to a gene: 6. Germline CDR1 is LGHNT and CDR2 is FRNRAP. This CDR3 contains 16 residues. The CDR3 DNA follows: TGTGCTAGTGGTTTGGCGAGCGGGAGACAGACCGGGGAGCTGTTTTTT. Amino acids: CASGLASGRQTGELFF.

The rearrangement uses TRBV10-3 and TRBJ2-2; TRBD2 matches 13 bases. Germline V gene data show CDR1 as ENHRY and CDR2 as SYGVKD. Trimming at V came to 3 bases and at J to 6 bases, leaving 4 bases not matched to a gene. The CDR3 length is 16 residues. The CDR3, as DNA: TGTGCCATCAGTGAAGGGACTAGCGGGAATCCCGGGGAGCTGTTTTTT. Amino acids: CAISEGTSGNPGELFF.

V is TRBV5-6 and J is TRBJ2-1; 15 bases match TRBD2. CDR1 and CDR2 (germline): SGHDT, YYEEEE. This CDR3 has 15 residues. The V and J ends lost 4 bases and 9 bases, in that order; junction bases with no gene match: 5. The CDR3 DNA is TGTGCCAGCAGCAGCGGGACTAGCGGGAGGACTGAGCAGTTCTTC. This codes for CASSSGTSGRTEQFF.

This chain uses TRBV19 with TRBJ2-5; no definite D call. Germline CDR1 and CDR2: LNHDA and SQIVND (reference sequence). The V gene lost 7 bases and the J gene lost 5 bases, with 8 bases spanning the gap. The CDR3 covers 11 residues. The CDR3 nucleotides read TGTGCCAGTAAATACGGGGAGACCCAGTACTTC. Residues: CASKYGETQYF.

This sequence joins TRBV27 and TRBJ2-1; 10 bases line up with TRBD2. Germline V gene data show CDR1 as MNHEY and CDR2 as SMNVEV (reference sequence). The trim removed 6 bases at V and 4 bases at J, leaving 12 bases unmatched. The CDR3 extends over 17 amino acids. CDR3 sequence: CASSRTSGTHEYNEQFF. As DNA, the CDR3 is TGTGCCAGCAGCCGGACTAGCGGCACCCACGAATACAATGAGCAGTTCTTC.

There are a few counts of this clone. The rearrangement uses TRBV6-5 and TRBJ1-5, with D tentatively TRBD1 (6 bases). Trimming removed 1 base at V and 7 bases at J, with 11 bases between. The CDR3 sequence is 14 residues long. From germline, CDR1 is MNHEY and CDR2 SVGAGI. The DNA of the CDR3 is TGTGCCAGCAGTTACTGCAGGGGTGGGCAGCCCCAGCATTTT. This gives the protein CASSYCRGGQPQHF.

This clone was counted ten times or more. The junction shows a germline mismatch at one end, possibly a read error. The V and J genes are TRBV14 and TRBJ1-1; D gene ambiguous. This CDR3 comprises 12 residues. The germline V gene has CDR1 SGHDN and CDR2 FVKESK. This chain's CDR3 is CASGQSGTEAFF. The CDR3 DNA is TGTGCCAGCGGCCAATCGGGCACTGAAGCTTTCTTT.

This clone was recorded a few times. The genes are TRBV2 and TRBJ1-5, with D possibly matching TRBD1 (6 bases). Deletions cut 6 bases from V and 4 bases from J, with 16 bases between. Looked up from germline, CDR1 is SNHLY and CDR2 is FYNNEI. There are 15 residues in the CDR3. CDR3 sequence (DNA): TGTGCCAGCAGAGCGGACAGCCTCTCTAATCAGCCCCAGCATTTT. It translates to CASRADSLSNQPQHF.